This T cell receptor beta chain came from a study of blood T cell repertoires in COVID-19. Turning to the study itself: Material from acute and convalescent COVID-19 was sourced from the United States, Italy and Spain. Nucleic acid was either cDNA or gDNA, and it came from T cells, B-cell-depleted T cells, or PBMCs.

The V gene end was trimmed by 5 bases and the J gene end by 2 bases; junction bases not matched to a gene: 9. The CDR3 loop spans 15 amino acids. Germline-derived CDR1 and CDR2 are LGHDT and YNNKEL (reference sequence). In the source study's methods: Estimation of nucleated cell counts relied on the amplification of reference gene primers. Sequencing used immunoSEQ multiplex PCR; TCRdb keeps in-frame clones, though not all of them. From that table come the V and J calls and clone size; the DNA was used to work out D and trimming. The sample shows 85,000 to 100,000 clones, roughly 72% of them seen only once.

The sample was peripheral blood. The receptor comes from a woman in her sixties in a cohort sampled during active or convalescent COVID-19. The chain employs TRBV3-1 (or the pseudogene TRBV3-2) and TRBJ2-7, with TRBD1 matching over 7 bases. The CDR3 loop is CASSTVRTGAYEQYF. CDR3 in DNA: TGTGCCAGCAGCACCGTCCGGACAGGAGCCTACGAGCAGTACTTC.